This T cell receptor beta chain stems from a study of blood T cells in healthy people across ages. This clonotype was counted once. It was with a sample-barcoded 5' primer and a J-beta primer mix that a second PCR of roughly 6 to 12 cycles was run. From each sample, at least 3 million paired-end reads containing CDR3 were obtained. TCRdb itself ran the 5' RACE reads through MiXCR, one entry per CDR3 protein. The sample lists some 1.5 million distinct CDR3 sequences, approximately 30% occurring once. Each sample used at least 6.5 million PBMCs. The CDR3 covers 18 residues. Trimming removed 2 bases from V and 4 bases from J; junction bases left unmatched: 11. CDR1 MNHEY and CDR2 SVGAGI come from the germline V gene.

Sample: blood. This clonotype originated in a woman in her twenties or thirties in good health. The chain uses TRBV6-5 and TRBJ2-1, with 10 bases aligning to TRBD2. The CDR3 DNA is TGTGCCAGCAGTTACCCATCCCGGACTAGCGGATCTTACAATGAGCAGTTCTTC. Translation gives CASSYPSRTSGSYNEQFF.